This T cell receptor (beta chain) was captured by sequencing in a study of CD8 T cells in Susac syndrome (dated by TCRdb to about 2019). In the study overall: Of the Susac syndrome patients who were sequenced, 8 or 9 were in clinical remission while about six had clinically active disease. At blood withdrawal, Susac syndrome patients were therapy-naive, treated with corticosteroids (with IVIg additionally given to some), or treated with IVIg alone. Whether CD8+ T cell activation and differentiation in Susac syndrome was antigen driven was tested using repertoire sequencing.

Summary of the overall study and its limitations: The TCR sequencing and HLA analysis was acknowledged to have included a relatively small number of individuals. In the CD4+ T cell repertoire of Susac syndrome patients, clonal expansion was not detected.

RNA was extracted with the RNeasy kit and roughly 0.5 to 1 ug was reverse transcribed using random hexamers. The immunoSEQ multiplex PCR assay, covering 54 Vbeta and 13 Jbeta segments, was used to amplify TCR beta CDR3 regions. To correct PCR amplification bias, a synthetic template baseline was used for both primer optimization and computational correction. In the original analysis: Reads were annotated to V, D and J genes per IMGT and analyzed with immunoSEQ Analyzer, keeping only productive sequences. To calculate clonality, Shannon entropy was normalized by log2 of the number of productive unique sequences and then subtracted from one. For each patient and control, public and private clones were evaluated within the 100 most prevalent clones. Clones were defined as Susac-specific when absent from the healthy and MS cohorts, from some 1,100 published viral clones and from other ImmuneACCESS disease sequences. Clones were called with MiXCR by TCRdb after fastp trimmed the public reads at Q25, and only in-frame beta chains were retained. CDR3 protein duplicates are merged, each entry listing the most common genes and DNA. TCRdb's processing, not the study's, gives the V and J calls here. The sample yields 150,000 to 200,000 distinct CDR3 sequences; approximately 96% were counted once. 0.075% to 0.1% of the sample comes from the top ten.

V has 6 bases trimmed and J has 5 bases trimmed; junction bases matching no gene number 15. There are 16 amino acids in the CDR3, from cysteine to phenylalanine inclusive. CDR3 DNA is the only sequence kept; it has 48 bases, read in frame from the first base. The germline V gene provides CDR1 MDHEN and CDR2 SYDVKM. As regards this clonotype: Its antigen specificity is not known. No base quality information exists; no much larger clone differs at one position.

Peripheral blood CD8+ and CD4+ T cells from healthy donors, Susac syndrome patients and multiple sclerosis patients were profiled using high-throughput TCR beta sequencing. The Susac syndrome patients fulfilled recently defined diagnostic criteria for definite or probable disease. Bulk CD8+ and CD4+ T cells were purified by magnetic negative isolation, while CD8+ TEMRA cells were enriched using FACS. Blood was drawn into EDTA tubes, processed within 24 hours, and PBMCs were isolated by density gradient centrifugation. PBMCs intended for TCR sequencing were frozen in liquid nitrogen and were later thawed in a 37 degrees C water bath. The sorted or isolated CD4+, CD8+ and CD8+ TEMRA cells had a purity of 90% or higher.

This clonotype was obtained from a human donor with Susac syndrome. The chain joins TRBV28 to TRBJ1-1, and 7 junction bases match TRBD1. Sequencing was done on a sample of CD4+ T cells from PBMCs. The nucleotides are TGTGCCAGCAGCGCGCCAAGGGGACAGAGGGGGACTGAAGCTTTCTTT. It translates to CASSAPRGQRGTEAFF.